A single sample is the source of the 15 T cell receptor beta chains below, sequenced in a study of read filtering for tumor transcriptome and immune sequencing. The library was built from about 370 ng RNA with molecular barcoded adaptors for alpha/delta and beta/gamma chains. TCRdb re-analysed the reads in MiXCR, keeping a single row per CDR3 protein. This sample carries over 55,000 distinct CDR3 sequences, approximately 13% of them seen once, and the ten largest clones take 40% to 55%. The sample taken for sequencing was a population of CD138-negative cells sorted from bone marrow. The source is a donor at least 40 years old with multiple myeloma.

The chain employs TRBV12-3 or TRBV12-4 and TRBJ1-5; TRBD1 agrees at 7 bases. The CDR3 runs 16 residues. The junction had 12 bases not matched to a gene; V was cut back by 3 bases and J by 7 bases. CDR3 nucleotides: TGTGCCAGCAGTTTTATCAGGGCAGGGGGGGAACAGCCCCAGCATTTT. Translation: CASSFIRAGGEQPQHF.

In its sample, this clonotype was seen many times. The CDR3 region is CASSLDGRSYNEQFF. The CDR3 region has the DNA TGCGCCAGCAGCTTGGACGGGAGGTCCTACAATGAGCAGTTCTTC. The genes are TRBV5-1 and TRBJ2-1; 7 bases are a match to TRBD2. The V gene's germline CDR1 is SGHRS and CDR2 YFSETQ. V dropped 0 bases and J dropped 1; count of bases not matched to a gene: 1. CDR3 length: 15 residues.

This clonotype was counted many times. The chain joins TRBV5-1 to TRBJ2-1; the D gene is possibly TRBD1 (6 bases). In germline, CDR1 is SGHRS, CDR2 YFSETQ. V shed 0 bases and J shed 8 bases, with 18 bases lying between them. CDR3 length: 16 residues. CDR3 sequence (DNA): TGCGCCAGCAGCTTGGCCGTGGACAGCCCGGACTATGAGCAGTTCTTC. Its protein is CASSLAVDSPDYEQFF.

This clonotype appeared many times. The chain is built from TRBV6-6 and TRBJ2-1, with 8 bases fitting TRBD2. The CDR3 contains 17 residues. Germline V CDR1 and CDR2: MNHNY, SVGAGI (reference sequence). Trimming cost V 0 bases and J 7 bases; bases outside gene matches: 11. The CDR3 sequence is CASSYSHPAGDVNEQFF. The CDR3 DNA follows: TGTGCCAGCAGTTACTCCCACCCAGCGGGAGATGTAAATGAGCAGTTCTTC.

The chain uses TRBV6-2 or TRBV6-3 and TRBJ2-7; unclear D gene. The CDR3 is 15 amino acids. V was trimmed by 6 bases and J by 3 bases, leaving 18 bases between them. The germline CDR1 and CDR2 sequences are MNHEY and SVGEGT. In DNA form, the CDR3 reads TGTGCCAGCAGGCTCGAAGGGCGGCTTCTCTACGAGCAGTACTTC. Translated, it gives CASRLEGRLLYEQYF.

A note on this clonotype: A much larger clone lies a single base off, so this may be a read error. The V and J genes are TRBV20-1 and TRBJ1-5, with no clear D. From germline, CDR1 is DFQATT and CDR2 SNEGSKA (reference sequence). V lost 2 bases and J lost 3, with 11 bases in between. This CDR3 region has 14 residues. The CDR3 nucleotides read TGCAGTGCTAGAAGAGGAGGGTCCAATCAGCCCCAGCATTTT. Translating gives CSARRGGSNQPQHF.

This clonotype was seen at least ten times. This sequence joins TRBV20-1 and TRBJ1-1; TRBD1 matches at 7 bases. This CDR3 spans 16 amino acids. The trim removed 5 bases at V and 4 bases at J, leaving 16 bases unmatched. Germline CDR1 and CDR2: DFQATT and SNEGSKA (reference sequence). CDR3 amino acids: CSAPKTGRKVGTEAFF. CDR3 nucleotide sequence: TGCAGTGCTCCGAAGACAGGGAGGAAAGTAGGCACTGAAGCTTTCTTT.

Worth noting for this clonotype: A single base separates this from a much larger clone, so it may be a read error. Because it lacks the conserved phenylalanine or tryptophan at the end, this CDR3 is likely a read error. V is TRBV10-3 and J is TRBJ2-3; D ambiguous. Per germline, CDR1 ENHRY and CDR2 SYGVKD. V was shortened by 0 bases and J by 5 bases, with 9 bases between the two germline ends. This CDR3 region has 14 residues. CDR3 sequence: CAISESTSKDTQYS. CDR3 DNA sequence: TGTGCCATCAGTGAGTCGACATCGAAAGATACGCAGTATTCT.

On this clonotype: A much more abundant neighbour one base away suggests this may be a read error. The J gene is TRBJ1-1, the V gene TRBV6-2 or TRBV6-3; D gene ambiguous. CDR3 length: 14 residues. CDR1 is MNHEY and CDR2 is SVGEGT in the germline V gene. In nucleotides, the CDR3 is TGTGTCAGCAGTTACTCGCTCGGGAACACTGAAGCTTTCTTT. Translating it yields CVSSYSLGNTEAFF.

This clonotype was detected ten times or more. The chain employs TRBV2 and TRBJ1-5; D not resolved. In germline, CDR1 is SNHLY, CDR2 FYNNEI. The CDR3 consists of 15 residues. Trimming cost V 1 base and J 0 bases, with 7 bases left between them. The CDR3 sequence is CASSEGQYSNQPQHF. As DNA, the CDR3 is TGTGCCAGCAGTGAAGGGCAGTATAGCAATCAGCCCCAGCATTTT.

This clonotype showed up many times. The chain is built from TRBV28 and TRBJ2-1, with 12 bases lining up with TRBD2. This CDR3 contains 15 residues. CDR1 is MDHEN, CDR2 SYDVKM, per germline. The J segment lost 0 bases and the V segment lost 9 bases, leaving 3 bases of the junction unmatched. The CDR3 reads CASLTSGSSYNEQFF. DNA for the CDR3: TGTGCCAGTCTGACTAGCGGGAGCTCCTACAATGAGCAGTTCTTC.

This clonotype occurred many times. J is TRBJ2-7 and V is TRBV29-1; 9 nucleotides align to TRBD1. The ends lost 1 base at V and 7 bases at J; junction bases unmatched: 11. CDR1 and CDR2 (germline): SQVTM, ANQGSEA. CDR3 length: 15 amino acids. CDR3 nucleotide sequence: TGCAGCGTTGAAGCAGGGACAGGGCTACCGAGGGAGCAGTACTTC. Its translation is CSVEAGTGLPREQYF.

This clonotype was recorded many times. One end of the junction is discordant with germline, which a read error may explain. V usage is TRBV7-3 and J usage is TRBJ2-1; TRBD2 aligns across 7 bases. Germline V gene lookup returns CDR1 SGHTA and CDR2 FQGTGA. The CDR3 is 16 amino acids. CDR3 in amino acids: CACSTRGGSSYNEQFF. The CDR3 DNA follows: TGTGCCTGCAGCACAAGGGGCGGGAGCTCCTACAATGAGCAGTTCTTC.

Many counts were recorded for this clonotype. The J gene is TRBJ2-4, the V gene TRBV7-8, with D perhaps TRBD2 (6 bases). Germline lookup yields CDR1 SGHVS and CDR2 FQNEAQ. The CDR3 spans 15 residues. Trimming shortened V by 3 bases and J by 1 base, and 10 bases separated the two germline ends. The CDR3 region is CASSLGTVAKNIQYF. The CDR3 bases are TGTGCCAGCAGCTTGGGGACTGTCGCCAAAAACATTCAGTACTTC.

This clonotype has at least ten counts. A junction boundary mismatches the germline segment, possibly from a read error. This chain joins TRBV30 and TRBJ2-7; D is unresolved. CDR3 length: 14 amino acids. Germline V gene data show CDR1 as GTSNPN and CDR2 as SVGIG (reference sequence). CDR3 DNA: TGTGCCTGGGGTGTAGGCCAAGGGTCCTACGAGCAGTACTTC. Translation gives CAWGVGQGSYEQYF.